The 7 T cell receptor beta chains presented below share a single source sample, sequenced in a study of blood T cell repertoires in COVID-19. Clones were read by immunoSEQ multiplex PCR, and TCRdb kept only the in-frame ones, dropping some. The sample records about 190,000 clones, 85% to 90% being singletons. Source material: peripheral blood. These receptors were taken from a human donor in a cohort sampled during active COVID-19.

The gene calls are TRBV2 and TRBJ2-7, with TRBD2 matching 9 bases. Germline loops: CDR1 SNHLY, CDR2 FYNNEI. The V segment lost 6 bases and the J segment 1 base; nucleotides outside the gene matches: 1. This CDR3 has 13 residues. The CDR3 sequence is CASRLAGSYEQYF. The CDR3 coding sequence is TGTGCCAGCAGGCTAGCGGGGTCCTACGAGCAGTACTTC.

The table lists this clone with a few counts. This chain connects TRBV6-4 to TRBJ2-2, with TRBD1 as a possible D gene (6 bases). The CDR3 sequence is 15 residues long. The germline V gene has CDR1 MRHNA and CDR2 SNTAGT. The V gene lost 5 bases and the J gene lost 3 bases, with 13 bases spanning the gap. CDR3 protein: CASSRAGDHTGELFF. CDR3 DNA: TGTGCCAGCAGTCGGGCAGGGGATCACACCGGGGAGCTGTTTTTT.

This clone was seen once. The rearrangement joins TRBV27 to TRBJ1-6; 7 bases line up with TRBD1. CDR1 MNHEY and CDR2 SMNVEV come from the germline V gene (reference sequence). The CDR3 is 15 amino acids. Unmatched junction bases numbered 8, after V lost 3 bases and J lost 9 bases. Written as DNA, the CDR3 is TGTGCCAGCAGTTTTACGGGGACAGATCTTTCACCCCTCCACTTT. Its protein product is CASSFTGTDLSPLHF.

The gene calls are TRBV19 and TRBJ2-3; TRBD2 agrees at 8 bases. The germline V gene encodes CDR1 LNHDA and CDR2 SQIVND (reference sequence). V shed 6 bases, J shed 1 base, and the junction held 6 bases outside the gene matches. The CDR3 totals 15 residues. The CDR3 is CASRFEAGGTDTQYF. The CDR3 nucleotides read TGTGCCAGTAGGTTCGAAGCGGGGGGCACAGATACGCAGTATTTT.

CDR3 region: CASSVAGYNSPLHF. CDR3 sequence (DNA): TGTGCCAGCAGCGTAGCCGGTTATAATTCACCCCTCCACTTT. The J gene is TRBJ1-6, the V gene TRBV9; no firm D call. Looked up from germline, CDR1 is SGDLS and CDR2 is YYNGEE. Trimming took off 0 bases at V and 4 bases at J, with 5 bases between the two ends. This CDR3 is built from 14 residues.

The chain uses TRBV2 and TRBJ1-1; D is possibly TRBD1 (6 bases). This CDR3 comprises 13 residues. Trimming removed 4 bases at V and 7 bases at J, with 13 bases between. Germline V lookup: CDR1 SNHLY, CDR2 FYNNEI. CDR3 in DNA: TGTGCCAGCAGTGCCGGGGGGCGTAATGAAGCTTTCTTT. Translating it yields CASSAGGRNEAFF.

The chain recombines TRBV10-3 with TRBJ2-7; D possibly corresponds to TRBD1 (6 bases). The CDR3 covers 13 residues. The V gene lost 6 bases and the J gene lost 3 bases, with 12 bases spanning the gap. CDR1 ENHRY and CDR2 SYGVKD come from the germline V gene. CDR3 in DNA: TGTGCCATCAGGGGGGCCACCTTCTACGAGCAGTACTTC. Its protein product is CAIRGATFYEQYF.